A single sample is the source of the 15 T cell receptor beta chains below, sequenced in a study. TCRdb passed the RT-PCR reads through MiXCR, listing each CDR3 protein once. This table holds 650,000 to 800,000 distinct CDR3 sequences, over 12% found once. Sequencing input: memory CD4+ T cells from blood. These TCRs come from a female donor in good health, serving as a healthy control.

This clonotype was detected only a few times. The V gene is TRBV20-1, the J gene TRBJ1-2, with D unclear. There are 13 residues in the CDR3. Germline CDR1 reads DFQATT; CDR2 reads SNEGSKA (reference sequence). Trimming took 4 bases from V and 4 from J, leaving 13 bases between them. CDR3: CSANAGTIYGYTF. In DNA form, the CDR3 reads TGCAGTGCTAATGCGGGCACCATCTATGGCTACACCTTC.

This clonotype has ten or more counts. The rearrangement uses TRBV27 and TRBJ1-5, with D perhaps matching TRBD1 (5 bases). Germline CDR1 MNHEY, CDR2 SMNVEV (reference sequence). The CDR3 contains 15 residues. V shed 2 bases and J shed 5 bases, with 13 bases lying between them. Here the CDR3 DNA reads TGTGCCAGCAGTTTAAGAGAGGGGAGGGATCAGCCCCAGCATTTT. It encodes CASSLREGRDQPQHF.

This clonotype was recorded a few times. The genes are TRBV12-3 or TRBV12-4 and TRBJ1-1; D not resolved. This CDR3 has 14 residues. Trimming shortened V by 6 bases and J by 0 bases, and 11 bases separated the two germline ends. The CDR3 sequence is CASSLPGLNTEAFF. The DNA of the CDR3 is TGTGCCAGCAGCCTGCCGGGTCTGAACACTGAAGCTTTCTTT.

This clonotype was detected only a few times. V is TRBV12-3 or TRBV12-4 and J is TRBJ1-2, with D maybe TRBD1 (5 bases). There are 11 residues in the CDR3. The V and J ends lost 3 bases and 10 bases respectively, with 9 bases between them. CDR3 bases: TGTGCCAGCAGTTTGAGGGGCTACTACACCTTC. Protein product: CASSLRGYYTF.

This clonotype was seen repeatedly, ten times or more. The chain couples TRBV20-1 to TRBJ2-1; 11 nucleotides line up with TRBD2. The CDR3 runs to 14 residues. CDR1 DFQATT and CDR2 SNEGSKA come from the germline V gene (reference sequence). V lost 5 bases, J lost 8 bases, and 8 bases stayed unmatched. CDR3 in amino acids: CSAEVTSGRYEQFF. The CDR3 DNA reads TGCAGTGCTGAGGTAACTAGCGGGAGATATGAGCAGTTCTTC.

The chain links TRBV6-1 to TRBJ2-1; perhaps D is TRBD1 or TRBD2 (5 bases each). Trimming removed 6 bases at V and 3 bases at J, with 9 bases between. The CDR3 is made up of 13 amino acids. Germline assignment: CDR1 MNHNS and CDR2 SASEGT. The CDR3 DNA follows: TGTGCCAGCAGGGGGACGGACTACAATGAGCAGTTCTTC. Its protein is CASRGTDYNEQFF.

This clonotype has a handful of counts. The chain carries TRBV30 and TRBJ1-2; perhaps TRBD1 as D (6 bases). V lost 4 bases and J lost 1, with 10 bases in between. There are 13 residues in the CDR3. CDR1 is GTSNPN, CDR2 SVGIG, per germline (reference sequence). The CDR3 DNA follows: TGTGCCTGGAACAGGGAGGGTAACTATGGCTACACCTTC. The encoded protein is CAWNREGNYGYTF.

This clonotype was counted ten times or more. The V gene is TRBV4-3, the J gene TRBJ2-2, with D perhaps TRBD1 (6 bases). V shed 0 bases and J shed 2 bases, with 16 bases lying between them. This CDR3 comprises 18 residues. Germline CDR1 LGHNA, CDR2 YSLEER. The DNA for the CDR3 is TGCGCCAGCAGCCAAGATCCGCAGGGGACGGTAAACACCGGGGAGCTGTTTTTT. Protein product: CASSQDPQGTVNTGELFF.

The sample holds many counts of this clonotype. V and J are TRBV7-9 and TRBJ2-7, with a tentative D call TRBD2 (6 bases). CDR1 SEHNR and CDR2 FQNEAQ come from the germline V gene (reference sequence). CDR3 length equals 13 residues. The V gene lost 5 bases and the J gene lost 8 bases, with 16 bases spanning the gap. CDR3 amino acids: CASSVQLGGQQYF. DNA for the CDR3: TGTGCCAGCAGCGTCCAGTTGGGAGGTCAGCAGTACTTC.

V gene TRBV30 combines with J gene TRBJ1-1; D is ambiguous. Germline CDR1 reads GTSNPN; CDR2 reads SVGIG (reference sequence). V lost 5 bases to trimming and J lost 1 base, with 14 bases between them. The CDR3 loop spans 14 amino acids. Here the CDR3 reads CAWGIPDRNTEAFF. The CDR3 coding sequence is TGTGCCTGGGGTATCCCCGACCGGAACACTGAAGCTTTCTTT.

The CDR3 here is CASSRTWGGNTIYF. Here the CDR3 DNA reads TGTGCCAGCAGTCGAACTTGGGGCGGAAACACCATATATTTT. The rearrangement uses TRBV28 and TRBJ1-3, with D perhaps matching TRBD1 (5 bases). Germline V gene data show CDR1 as MDHEN and CDR2 as SYDVKM. Trimming cost V 5 bases and J 4 bases, with 12 bases left between them. The CDR3 loop spans 14 amino acids.

This clonotype was observed many times. The chain employs TRBV6-2 or TRBV6-3 and TRBJ1-2; D might be TRBD1 (5 bases). Deletions cut 0 bases from V and 5 bases from J, with 13 bases between. From germline, CDR1 is MNHEY and CDR2 SVGEGT. The CDR3 runs to 15 residues. CDR3 loop: CASSYSSRDQYGYTF. CDR3 nucleotide sequence: TGTGCCAGCAGTTACTCGAGCAGGGACCAATATGGCTACACCTTC.

This clonotype was counted many times. The V call is TRBV10-1, the J call TRBJ2-5; a weak D match, TRBD2 (5 bases). Per germline, CDR1 WNHNN and CDR2 SYGVQD (reference sequence). Trimming shortened V by 3 bases and J by 4 bases, and 6 bases separated the two germline ends. The CDR3 totals 12 residues. CDR3: CASSDEGETQYF. The CDR3 nucleotides are TGCGCCAGCAGTGATGAGGGAGAGACCCAGTACTTC.

The genes are TRBV7-2 and TRBJ2-3; 7 nucleotides match TRBD2. The ends lost 0 bases at V and 5 bases at J; junction bases unmatched: 2. CDR1 SGHTA and CDR2 FQGNSA come from the germline V gene. The CDR3 runs to 14 residues. The CDR3 DNA is TGTGCCAGCAGCTTAGCGGGGGGGATAGATACGCAGTATTTT. This translates into CASSLAGGIDTQYF.

This clonotype has more than one count but fewer than ten. The rearrangement links TRBV30 to TRBJ2-1; 14 bases are shared with TRBD2. The germline V gene has CDR1 GTSNPN and CDR2 SVGIG (reference sequence). The CDR3 loop spans 16 amino acids. Trimming took 0 bases from V and 9 from J; bases not matched to a gene: 7. The CDR3 here is CAWSVLGLAGEVEQFF. The CDR3 coding sequence is TGTGCCTGGAGTGTATTGGGACTAGCGGGAGAAGTTGAGCAGTTCTTC.